The sequence of this T cell receptor beta chain was determined in a study of T cell responses to AZD1222 COVID-19 vaccine. V dropped 5 bases and J dropped 1; count of bases not matched to a gene: 5. The CDR3 is 16 residues long. Germline V gives CDR1 MNHEY, CDR2 SMNVEV (reference sequence). Here immunoSEQ multiplex PCR was the method, and the copy in TCRdb shows in-frame clones only, minus some. The sample carries around 140,000 clones, roughly 90% recorded once. The source is an adult who received the AZD1222 COVID-19 vaccine. Sequenced here: peripheral blood, sampled 28 days after the second AZD1222 dose. V usage is TRBV27 and J usage is TRBJ2-5, with 12 bases fitting TRBD1. CDR3 coding DNA: TGTGCCAGCAGTCCCGGGACAGGGGGCCCCCAAGAGACCCAGTACTTC. It yields the protein CASSPGTGGPQETQYF.